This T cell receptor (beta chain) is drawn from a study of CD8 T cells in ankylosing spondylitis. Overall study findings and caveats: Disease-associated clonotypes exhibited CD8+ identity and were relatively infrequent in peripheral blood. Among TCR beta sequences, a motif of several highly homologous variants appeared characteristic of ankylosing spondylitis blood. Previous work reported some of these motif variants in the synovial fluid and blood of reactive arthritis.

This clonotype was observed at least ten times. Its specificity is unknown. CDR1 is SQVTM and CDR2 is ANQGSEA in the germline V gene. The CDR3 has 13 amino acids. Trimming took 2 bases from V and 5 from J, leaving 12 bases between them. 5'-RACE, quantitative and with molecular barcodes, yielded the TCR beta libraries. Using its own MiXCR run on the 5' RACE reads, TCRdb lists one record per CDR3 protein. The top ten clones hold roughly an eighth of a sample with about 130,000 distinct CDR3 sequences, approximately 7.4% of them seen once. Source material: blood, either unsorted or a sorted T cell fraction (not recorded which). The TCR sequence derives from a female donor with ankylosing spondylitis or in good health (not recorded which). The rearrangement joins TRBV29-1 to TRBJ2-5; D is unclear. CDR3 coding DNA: TGCAGCGTTGAACGAGGCCCAACGGAGACCCAGTACTTC. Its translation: CSVERGPTETQYF.